Below are 32 T cell receptor beta chains sequenced from a single sample in a study of cytomegalovirus exposure and HLA in healthy donors. It was with 60 Vbeta and 13 Jbeta primers that the PCR ran. The table came from immunoSEQ multiplex PCR; TCRdb's copy has only in-frame clones and leaves some out. The data hold under 250,000 clones, with roughly four fifths observed a single time. Sample: PBMCs. The source is a young man in good health and CMV-seronegative.

This clone was detected only a few times. V is TRBV7-8 and J is TRBJ2-5; D is possibly TRBD2 (7 bases). The CDR3 sequence is 15 residues long. From germline, CDR1 is SGHVS and CDR2 FQNEAQ. Trimming took 3 bases from V and 5 from J, leaving 16 bases between them. CDR3 loop: CASSFHLGGGETQYF. The CDR3 nucleotides read TGTGCCAGCAGCTTTCACTTAGGGGGAGGGGAGACCCAGTACTTC.

The chain has TRBV19 and TRBJ1-5; D is possibly TRBD1 (5 bases). Germline lookup yields CDR1 LNHDA and CDR2 SQIVND (reference sequence). This CDR3 comprises 17 residues. V was shortened by 7 bases and J by 0 bases, with 19 bases between the two germline ends. CDR3 region: CASNEAGTSYSNQPQHF. Written as DNA, the CDR3 is TGTGCCAGTAATGAGGCGGGGACCTCGTATAGCAATCAGCCCCAGCATTTT. Complete variable domain (other parts from reference TRBV19 and TRBJ1-5): DGGITQSPKYLFRKEGQNVTLSCEQNLNHDAMYWYRQDPGQGLRLIYYSQIVNDFQKGDIAEGYSVSREKKESFPLTVTSAQKNPTAFYLCASNEAGTSYSNQPQHFGDGTRLSIL.

This clone was counted once. This sequence joins TRBV5-4 and TRBJ1-2; no clear D gene. The CDR3 spans 15 residues. V lost 0 bases to trimming and J lost 0 bases, with 9 bases between them. The germline V gene has CDR1 SGHNT and CDR2 YYREEE (reference sequence). The chain's CDR3 is CASSLGAGSNYGYTF. The DNA of the CDR3 is TGTGCCAGCAGCTTGGGGGCGGGTTCTAACTATGGCTACACCTTC.

The chain links TRBV27 to TRBJ2-3, with 7 positions matching TRBD1. CDR3 length: 18 amino acids. V was pared by 8 bases and J by 4 bases, with 21 bases of the junction left unmatched. Germline V lookup: CDR1 MNHEY, CDR2 SMNVEV (reference sequence). The CDR3, as DNA: TGTGCCAGCCTCCCTCAGGGGGACGTCCCTAGGGGCCCAGATACGCAGTATTTT. Translation: CASLPQGDVPRGPDTQYF.

The chain joins TRBV5-1 to TRBJ2-1, with 10 bases lining up with TRBD2. Germline loops: CDR1 SGHRS, CDR2 YFSETQ. V lost 3 bases and J lost 10; bases outside the gene matches: 4. The CDR3 runs to 13 residues. CDR3 sequence reads: CASSWTSGKEQFF. CDR3 DNA sequence: TGCGCCAGCAGCTGGACTAGCGGAAAGGAGCAGTTCTTC. The full variable domain, completed using reference TRBV5-1 and TRBJ2-1, is KAGVTQTPRYLIKTRGQQVTLSCSPISGHRSVSWYQQTPGQGLQFLFEYFSETQRNKGNFPGRFSGRQFSNSRSEMNVSTLELGDSALYLCASSWTSGKEQFFGPGTRLTVL.

This rearrangement joins TRBV5-1 to TRBJ2-2; the D is unclear. The CDR3 is made up of 13 amino acids. Trimming shortened V by 4 bases and J by 3 bases, and 7 bases separated the two germline ends. CDR1 SGHRS and CDR2 YFSETQ come from the germline V gene. CDR3 region: CASSHQDTGELFF. The CDR3 DNA sequence: TGCGCCAGCAGCCACCAGGACACCGGGGAGCTGTTTTTT.

The J gene is TRBJ2-3, the V gene TRBV6-5; TRBD2 agrees at 7 bases. V dropped 5 bases and J dropped 6; count of bases not matched to a gene: 8. Germline loops: CDR1 MNHEY, CDR2 SVGAGI. This CDR3 has 14 amino acids. DNA for the CDR3: TGTGCCAGCAGTCCCCCCGGGGGGAGCGATACGCAGTATTTT. It is translated as CASSPPGGSDTQYF.

This clone turned up a few times. This sequence joins TRBV28 and TRBJ2-7, with a possible D match to TRBD1 (6 bases). V lost 3 bases, J lost 10 bases, and 13 bases lay in between. CDR1 and CDR2 (germline): MDHEN, SYDVKM. This CDR3 is 12 amino acids long. CDR3 sequence: CASSFRTAFQYF. CDR3 coding DNA: TGTGCCAGCAGTTTTAGGACAGCCTTCCAGTACTTC.

The rearrangement joins TRBV27 to TRBJ2-1; weak D call: TRBD1 (6 bases). Germline V gene lookup returns CDR1 MNHEY and CDR2 SMNVEV (reference sequence). V was shortened by 6 bases and J by 1 base, with 19 bases between the two germline ends. The CDR3 spans 17 residues. In DNA form, the CDR3 reads TGTGCCAGCAGACTTAACCCGGGACAAACATCCTACAATGAGCAGTTCTTC. It encodes CASRLNPGQTSYNEQFF.

The chain recombines TRBV10-2 with TRBJ2-7; 12 bases agree with TRBD2. The V and J ends lost 1 base and 1 base, in that order; junction bases with no gene match: 8. The CDR3 runs to 18 residues. Germline V lookup: CDR1 WSHSY, CDR2 SAAADI. The CDR3 loop is CASSEFLAGGPHSYEQYF. The CDR3 nucleotides read TGCGCCAGCAGTGAGTTTCTAGCGGGAGGGCCTCATTCCTACGAGCAGTACTTC.

The V call is TRBV2, the J call TRBJ1-2; D perhaps matches TRBD1 (6 bases). V was pared by 6 bases and J by 4 bases, with 12 bases between. Germline CDR1 reads SNHLY; CDR2 reads FYNNEI. The CDR3 runs 13 residues. The CDR3 loop is CASSQDSSYGYTF. The CDR3 DNA follows: TGTGCCAGCAGCCAGGACAGCTCCTATGGCTACACCTTC.

The chain recombines TRBV18 with TRBJ2-7; the match to TRBD2 covers 8 bases. The CDR3 consists of 18 residues. Trimming removed 1 base from V and 4 bases from J; junction bases left unmatched: 15. CDR1 is KGHSH, CDR2 LQKENI, per germline. Here the CDR3 DNA reads TGTGCCAGCTCACCACAGTCCAGCGGGAGTCGTCTCGTGTACGAGCAGTACTTC. It yields the protein CASSPQSSGSRLVYEQYF.

This clone was detected a few times. This chain connects TRBV2 to TRBJ1-1; D gene unclear. In germline, CDR1 is SNHLY, CDR2 FYNNEI. The CDR3 totals 11 residues. V lost 7 bases, J lost 7 bases, and 10 bases lay in between. This CDR3 reads CASMLRVEAFF. The CDR3 DNA is TGTGCCAGCATGTTGAGGGTTGAAGCTTTCTTT.

The chain links TRBV28 to TRBJ1-2, with a tentative D call TRBD1 (5 bases). The CDR3 extends over 14 amino acids. The V and J ends lost 4 bases and 1 base respectively, with 10 bases between them. Per the germline V gene, CDR1 is MDHEN and CDR2 is SYDVKM. The CDR3 DNA reads TGTGCCAGCAGTTCCTTGACAGTTAACTATGGCTACACCTTC. This encodes CASSSLTVNYGYTF.

This chain links TRBV19 with TRBJ2-7, with 11 bases aligning to TRBD1. The CDR3 runs 17 residues. Germline loops: CDR1 LNHDA, CDR2 SQIVND (reference sequence). V dropped 5 bases and J dropped 1; count of bases not matched to a gene: 10. The CDR3 reads CASSLRTGGIYSYEQYF. The DNA for the CDR3 is TGTGCCAGTAGTCTACGGACAGGGGGCATATATTCCTACGAGCAGTACTTC.

The J gene is TRBJ1-4, the V gene TRBV13; 7 bases agree with TRBD1. Trimming removed 5 bases from V and 5 bases from J; junction bases left unmatched: 5. The length of the CDR3 is 14 residues. Per germline, CDR1 PRHDT and CDR2 FYEKMQ (reference sequence). The DNA of the CDR3 is TGTGCCAGCAGCATGACAGGGTGGAATGAAAAACTGTTTTTT. It codes for CASSMTGWNEKLFF.

The V and J genes are TRBV5-1 and TRBJ2-7; unclear D gene. CDR3 length: 14 amino acids. Trimming took 0 bases from V and 0 from J, leaving 7 bases between them. Germline V gene sequence: CDR1 SGHRS, CDR2 YFSETQ. The CDR3 protein is CASSLGGYSYEQYF. DNA of the CDR3: TGCGCCAGCAGCTTGGGAGGCTACTCCTACGAGCAGTACTTC.

This sequence joins TRBV2 and TRBJ2-7, with a weak D call TRBD2 (6 bases). CDR3 length equals 14 residues. The germline V gene encodes CDR1 SNHLY and CDR2 FYNNEI. V was clipped by 11 bases and J by 5 bases, with 22 bases between them. CDR3 DNA: TGTGCCTCGTCACGGAGGACTAAGCTCCACGAGCAGTACTTC. This encodes CASSRRTKLHEQYF. Using reference TRBV2 and TRBJ2-7 for the parts outside the CDR3, the full variable domain is EPEVTQTPSHQVTQMGQEVILRCVPISNHLYFYWYRQILGQKVEFLVSFYNNEISEKSEIFDDQFSVERPDGSNFTLKIRSTKLEDSAMYFCASSRRTKLHEQYFGPGTRLTVT.

J is TRBJ1-3 and V is TRBV28; possible D gene TRBD1, 5 bases. This CDR3 region has 15 residues. Germline CDR1 and CDR2: MDHEN and SYDVKM. The V and J ends lost 6 bases and 0 bases respectively, with 12 bases between them. The CDR3 coding sequence is TGTGCCAGCAGCATGTGGGGGGGCTCTGGAAACACCATATATTTT. Its translation: CASSMWGGSGNTIYF.

The rearrangement joins TRBV10-1 to TRBJ1-1; 9 nucleotides match TRBD1. The ends lost 2 bases at V and 1 base at J; junction bases unmatched: 2. This CDR3 is 15 amino acids long. Germline V gene lookup returns CDR1 WNHNN and CDR2 SYGVQD (reference sequence). The CDR3 DNA reads TGCGCCAGCAGTGAGAGGGGACAGGGGAACACTGAAGCTTTCTTT. Protein product: CASSERGQGNTEAFF.

The CDR3, as DNA: TGTGCCAGCAGTGCCCTTTGGGGCACAGAGACCCAGTACTTC. Translation gives CASSALWGTETQYF. The rearrangement joins TRBV6-1 to TRBJ2-5; possibly TRBD1 for D (5 bases). Germline CDR1 is MNHNS and CDR2 is SASEGT. The CDR3 consists of 14 residues. The V end was cut by 4 bases, the J end by 4 bases, with 13 bases between.

The chain links TRBV28 to TRBJ1-5; tentative D call: TRBD1 (6 bases). The ends were cut back, 4 bases at V and 5 bases at J, with 15 bases in the middle. Germline V gene lookup returns CDR1 MDHEN and CDR2 SYDVKM. There are 15 residues in the CDR3. CDR3 amino acids: CASSSTGMRHQPQHF. In nucleotides, the CDR3 is TGTGCCAGCAGTTCCACAGGGATGAGGCATCAGCCCCAGCATTTT.

This chain links TRBV28 with TRBJ2-7; TRBD2 agrees at 13 bases. V shed 3 bases, J shed 7 bases, and the junction held 3 bases outside the gene matches. The CDR3 consists of 14 residues. From germline, CDR1 is MDHEN and CDR2 SYDVKM. DNA of the CDR3: TGTGCCAGCAGTTTCCGACTAGCGGGAGGTGAGCAGTACTTC. This gives the protein CASSFRLAGGEQYF.

The rearrangement links TRBV6-6 to TRBJ2-7, with D perhaps TRBD1 (7 bases). Trimming stripped 5 bases from V and 5 bases from J, with 16 bases between. The CDR3 spans 14 residues. Germline V CDR1 and CDR2: MNHNY, SVGAGI (reference sequence). CDR3 in DNA: TGTGCCAGCAGTGCCCCAGGGGGGCCCCACGAGCAGTACTTC. Its protein is CASSAPGGPHEQYF.

This clone was counted only a few times. This chain joins TRBV2 and TRBJ1-3; 8 bases map to TRBD1. The V gene end was trimmed by 6 bases and the J gene end by 7 bases; junction bases not matched to a gene: 8. This CDR3 comprises 14 residues. Per germline, CDR1 SNHLY and CDR2 FYNNEI. The CDR3 is CASRTDRAMNTIYF. The CDR3, as DNA: TGTGCCAGCAGGACGGACAGGGCAATGAACACCATATATTTT.

The chain joins TRBV6-5 to TRBJ2-2, with 7 bases identical to TRBD1. V gave up 4 bases and J gave up 4 bases; unmatched junction bases: 9. The CDR3 covers 16 residues. Germline V lookup: CDR1 MNHEY, CDR2 SVGAGI. The CDR3 here is CASSSNRDRATGELFF. Written as DNA, the CDR3 is TGTGCCAGCAGTTCGAATCGTGACAGGGCCACCGGGGAGCTGTTTTTT.

The genes are TRBV5-1 and TRBJ2-5, with 8 bases lining up with TRBD2. J lost 2 bases, V lost 0 bases, and 9 bases had no gene match. The CDR3 extends over 17 amino acids. Germline-derived CDR1 and CDR2 are SGHRS and YFSETQ. In DNA, the CDR3 is TGCGCCAGCAGCTTGGAGTTTAGCGGGGACCTACAAGAGACCCAGTACTTC. Protein product: CASSLEFSGDLQETQYF.

The chain recombines TRBV13 with TRBJ1-2; weak D call: TRBD1 (6 bases). The germline gives CDR1 PRHDT, CDR2 FYEKMQ (reference sequence). The CDR3 contains 15 residues. The germline V and J ends were trimmed by 5 bases and 1 base, with 14 bases remaining between them. In DNA form, the CDR3 reads TGTGCCAGCAGCCCCACCGGGACAATTAACTATGGCTACACCTTC. Amino acid sequence: CASSPTGTINYGYTF.

The chain employs TRBV7-3 and TRBJ2-1; perhaps TRBD1 as D (6 bases). The length of the CDR3 is 15 residues. Trimming pared 5 bases from V and 7 bases from J, leaving 18 bases between. The germline V gene has CDR1 SGHTA and CDR2 FQGTGA. The CDR3 nucleotides are TGTGCCAGCAGCCCAGACAGGTTCGGTGGTAATGAGCAGTTCTTC. It codes for CASSPDRFGGNEQFF.

The chain is built from TRBV19 and TRBJ2-7, with 11 positions matching TRBD1. Germline assignment: CDR1 LNHDA and CDR2 SQIVND (reference sequence). Germline trimming cut 4 bases from V and 6 bases from J; bases unmatched to any gene: 8. The CDR3 extends over 15 amino acids. CDR3 sequence (DNA): TGTGCCAGTAGTACATCCGGGACAGGGGGGTCCGAGCAGTACTTC. Its protein product is CASSTSGTGGSEQYF.

The chain combines TRBV10-1 with TRBJ2-7; possible D gene TRBD1, 6 bases. CDR3 length: 13 amino acids. V was clipped by 6 bases and J by 6 bases, with 15 bases between them. Germline-derived CDR1 and CDR2 are WNHNN and SYGVQD (reference sequence). DNA of the CDR3: TGCGCCAGCAGGAAGGACAGCCAGGGCGAGCAGTACTTC. It codes for CASRKDSQGEQYF.

The chain links TRBV7-3 to TRBJ2-5, with 8 nucleotides matching TRBD1. J gave up 5 bases and V 5 bases, and 16 bases lay outside the gene matches. This CDR3 has 17 amino acids. The germline V gene has CDR1 SGHTA and CDR2 FQGTGA. CDR3 bases: TGTGCCAGCAGCCCAGGACAGGGTGTCCCCTCGAGGGAGACCCAGTACTTC. Protein product: CASSPGQGVPSRETQYF. Full variable domain (remainder filled in from reference TRBV7-3 and TRBJ2-5): GAGVSQTPSNKVTEKGKYVELRCDPISGHTALYWYRQSLGQGPEFLIYFQGTGAADDSGLPNDRFFAVRPEGSVSTLKIQRTERGDSAVYLCASSPGQGVPSRETQYFGPGTRLLVL.